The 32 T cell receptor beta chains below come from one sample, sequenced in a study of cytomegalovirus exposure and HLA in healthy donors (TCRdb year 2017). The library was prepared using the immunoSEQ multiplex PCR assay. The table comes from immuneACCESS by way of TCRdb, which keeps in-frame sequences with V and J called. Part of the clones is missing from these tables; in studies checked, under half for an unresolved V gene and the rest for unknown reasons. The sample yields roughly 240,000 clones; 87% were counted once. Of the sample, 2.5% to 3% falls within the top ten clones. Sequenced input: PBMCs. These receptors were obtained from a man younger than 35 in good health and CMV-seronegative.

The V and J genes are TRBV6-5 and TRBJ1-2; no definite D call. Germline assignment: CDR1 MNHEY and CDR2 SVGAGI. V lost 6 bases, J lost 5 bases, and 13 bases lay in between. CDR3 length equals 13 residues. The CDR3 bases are TGTGCCAGCAGCCGAGGACGGACTTATGGCTACACCTTC. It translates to CASSRGRTYGYTF.

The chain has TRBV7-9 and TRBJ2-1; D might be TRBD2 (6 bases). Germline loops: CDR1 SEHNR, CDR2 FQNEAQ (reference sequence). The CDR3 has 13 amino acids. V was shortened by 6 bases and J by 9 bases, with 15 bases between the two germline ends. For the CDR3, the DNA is TGTGCCAGCAGGCCATCCGGGGGTAGTGAGCAGTTCTTC. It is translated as CASRPSGGSEQFF.

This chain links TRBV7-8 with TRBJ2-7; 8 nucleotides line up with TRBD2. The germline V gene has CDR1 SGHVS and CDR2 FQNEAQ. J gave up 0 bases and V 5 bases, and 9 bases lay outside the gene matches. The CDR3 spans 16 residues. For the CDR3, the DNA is TGTGCCAGCAGCCCTAGTTCGCGGGAGGCCTCCTACGAGCAGTACTTC. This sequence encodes CASSPSSREASYEQYF.

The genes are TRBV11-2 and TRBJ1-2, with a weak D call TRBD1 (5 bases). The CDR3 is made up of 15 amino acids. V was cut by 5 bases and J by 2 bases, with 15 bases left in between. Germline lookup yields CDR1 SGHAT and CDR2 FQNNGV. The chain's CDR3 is CASSLLGTRNYGYTF. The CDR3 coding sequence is TGTGCCAGCAGCCTCCTAGGGACTCGGAACTATGGCTACACCTTC.

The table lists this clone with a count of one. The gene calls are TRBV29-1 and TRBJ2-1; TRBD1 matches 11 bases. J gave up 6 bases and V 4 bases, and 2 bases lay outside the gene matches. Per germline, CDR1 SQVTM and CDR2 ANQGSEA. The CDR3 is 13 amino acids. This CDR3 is CSVGTGGVNEQFF. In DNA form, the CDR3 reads TGCAGCGTTGGGACAGGGGGCGTCAATGAGCAGTTCTTC.

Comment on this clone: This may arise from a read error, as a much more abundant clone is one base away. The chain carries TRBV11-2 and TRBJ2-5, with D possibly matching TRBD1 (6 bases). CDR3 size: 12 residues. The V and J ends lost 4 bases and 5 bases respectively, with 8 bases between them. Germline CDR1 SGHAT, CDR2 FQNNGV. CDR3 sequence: CASSYQGETQYF. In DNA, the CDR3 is TGTGCCAGCAGCTACCAGGGGGAGACCCAGTACTTC. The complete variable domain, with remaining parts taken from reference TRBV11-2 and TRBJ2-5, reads EAGVAQSPRYKIIEKRQSVAFWCNPISGHATLYWYQQILGQGPKLLIQFQNNGVVDDSQLPKDRFSAERLKGVDSTLKIQPAKLEDSAVYLCASSYQGETQYFGPGTRLLVL.

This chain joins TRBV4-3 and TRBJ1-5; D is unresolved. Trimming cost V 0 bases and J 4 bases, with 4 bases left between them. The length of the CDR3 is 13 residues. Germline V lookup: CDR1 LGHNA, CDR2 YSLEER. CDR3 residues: CASSQDPNQPQHF. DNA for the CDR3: TGCGCCAGCAGCCAAGACCCGAATCAGCCCCAGCATTTT.

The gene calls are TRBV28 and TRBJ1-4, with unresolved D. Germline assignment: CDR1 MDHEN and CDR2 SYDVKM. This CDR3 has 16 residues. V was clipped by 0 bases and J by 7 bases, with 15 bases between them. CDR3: CASSLWLGGSGEKLFF. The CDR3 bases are TGTGCCAGCAGTTTATGGCTGGGTGGATCGGGTGAAAAACTGTTTTTT. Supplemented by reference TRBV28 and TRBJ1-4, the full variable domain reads DVKVTQSSRYLVKRTGEKVFLECVQDMDHENMFWYRQDPGLGLRLIYFSYDVKMKEKGDIPEGYSVSREKKERFSLILESASTNQTSMYLCASSLWLGGSGEKLFFGSGTQLSVL.

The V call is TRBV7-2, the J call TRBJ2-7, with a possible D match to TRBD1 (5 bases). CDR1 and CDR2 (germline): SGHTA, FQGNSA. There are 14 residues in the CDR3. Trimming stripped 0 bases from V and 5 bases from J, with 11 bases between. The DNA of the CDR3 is TGTGCCAGCAGCTTAGCGGCAGGGAAAAACGAGCAGTACTTC. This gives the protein CASSLAAGKNEQYF.

The CDR3 here is CASSTPLLAGHTDTQYF. The CDR3 nucleotides are TGTGCCAGCAGCACACCCTTACTAGCGGGGCACACAGATACGCAGTATTTT. The V call is TRBV21-1, the J call TRBJ2-3; TRBD2 was called by the table and not checked on the DNA. TRBV21-1 is a known pseudogene. The CDR3 sequence is 17 residues long.

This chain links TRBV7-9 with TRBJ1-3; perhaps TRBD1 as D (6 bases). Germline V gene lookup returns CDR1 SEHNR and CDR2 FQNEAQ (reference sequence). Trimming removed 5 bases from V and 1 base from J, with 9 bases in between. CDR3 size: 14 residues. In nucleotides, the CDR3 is TGTGCCAGCAGCACACAGGGTTCTGGAAACACCATATATTTT. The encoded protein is CASSTQGSGNTIYF.

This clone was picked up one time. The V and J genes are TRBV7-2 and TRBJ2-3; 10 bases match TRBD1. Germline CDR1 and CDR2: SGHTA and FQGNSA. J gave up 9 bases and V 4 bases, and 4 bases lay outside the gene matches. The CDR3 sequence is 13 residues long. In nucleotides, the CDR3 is TGTGCCAGCAGCTGGCCGGGACAGGGGACGCAGTATTTT. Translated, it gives CASSWPGQGTQYF.

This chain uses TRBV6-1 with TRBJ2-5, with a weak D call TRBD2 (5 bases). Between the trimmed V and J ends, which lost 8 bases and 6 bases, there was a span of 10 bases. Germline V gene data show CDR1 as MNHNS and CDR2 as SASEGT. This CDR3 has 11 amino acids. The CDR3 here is CASWTGKTQYF. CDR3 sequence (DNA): TGTGCCAGCTGGACGGGAAAGACCCAGTACTTC.

The CDR3: CASSSTQGLASYNEQFF. As DNA, the CDR3 is TGCGCCAGCAGCTCAACACAGGGGCTAGCGAGCTACAATGAGCAGTTCTTC. The chain recombines TRBV5-1 with TRBJ2-1, with D possibly TRBD1 on 7 matching bases. V lost 3 bases, J lost 3 bases, and 19 bases lay in between. The germline CDR1 and CDR2 sequences are SGHRS and YFSETQ. The CDR3 length is 17 residues.

CDR3 loop: CATSRGPKTDSPLHF. DNA of the CDR3: TGTGCCACCAGCAGAGGTCCTAAAACCGATTCACCCCTCCACTTT. V gene TRBV15 combines with J gene TRBJ1-6, with D unresolved. The CDR3 is made up of 15 amino acids. V was shortened by 1 base and J by 8 bases, with 12 bases between the two germline ends. Germline V CDR1 and CDR2: LNHNV, YYDKDF (reference sequence). The whole variable domain, filled in from reference TRBV15 and TRBJ1-6, reads DAMVIQNPRYQVTQFGKPVTLSCSQTLNHNVMYWYQQKSSQAPKLLFHYYDKDFNNEADTPDNFQSRRPNTSFCFLDIRSPGLGDTAMYLCATSRGPKTDSPLHFGNGTRLTVT.

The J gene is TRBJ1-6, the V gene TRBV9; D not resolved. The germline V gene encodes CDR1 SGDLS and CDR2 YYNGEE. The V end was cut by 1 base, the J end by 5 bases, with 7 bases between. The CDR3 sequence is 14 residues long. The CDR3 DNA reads TGTGCCAGCAGCGTAACCACGGATAATTCACCCCTCCACTTT. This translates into CASSVTTDNSPLHF.

The CDR3 protein is CASSLDRGGGYTF. For the CDR3, the DNA is TGTGCCAGCAGTTTAGACAGGGGAGGCGGCTACACCTTC. The chain uses TRBV2 and TRBJ1-2; TRBD1 matches at 8 bases. Germline V lookup: CDR1 SNHLY, CDR2 FYNNEI. This CDR3 region has 13 residues. V was pared by 5 bases and J by 8 bases, with 7 bases of the junction left unmatched. Supplemented by reference TRBV2 and TRBJ1-2, the full variable domain reads EPEVTQTPSHQVTQMGQEVILRCVPISNHLYFYWYRQILGQKVEFLVSFYNNEISEKSEIFDDQFSVERPDGSNFTLKIRSTKLEDSAMYFCASSLDRGGGYTFGSGTRLTVV.

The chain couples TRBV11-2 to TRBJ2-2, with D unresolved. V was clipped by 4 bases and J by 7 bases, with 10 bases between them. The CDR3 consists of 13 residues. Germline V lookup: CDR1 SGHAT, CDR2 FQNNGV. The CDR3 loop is CASSSSPGGELFF. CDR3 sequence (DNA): TGTGCCAGCAGCTCCTCTCCGGGCGGGGAGCTGTTTTTT.

The CDR3 loop reads CASSQVGTASSEKLFF. Written as DNA, the CDR3 is TGCGCCAGCAGCCAAGTGGGGACAGCCTCTTCAGAAAAACTGTTTTTT. This chain connects TRBV4-1 to TRBJ1-4; 7 nucleotides align to TRBD1. The CDR3 consists of 16 residues. Germline CDR1 reads MGHRA; CDR2 reads YSYEKL. Trimming removed 1 base from V and 8 bases from J; junction bases left unmatched: 10.

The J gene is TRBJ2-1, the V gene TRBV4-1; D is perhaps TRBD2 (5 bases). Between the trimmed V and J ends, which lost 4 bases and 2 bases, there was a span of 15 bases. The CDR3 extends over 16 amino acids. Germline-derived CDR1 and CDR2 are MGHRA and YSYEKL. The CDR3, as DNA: TGCGCCAGCAGCCCCCTCGGGGAGCGTGCCTACAATGAGCAGTTCTTC. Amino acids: CASSPLGERAYNEQFF.

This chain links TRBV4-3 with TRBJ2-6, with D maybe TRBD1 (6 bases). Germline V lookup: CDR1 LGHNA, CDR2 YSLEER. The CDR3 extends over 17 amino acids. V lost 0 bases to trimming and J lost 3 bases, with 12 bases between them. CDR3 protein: CASSQDRTGFGANVLTF. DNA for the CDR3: TGCGCCAGCAGCCAAGATCGTACAGGGTTTGGGGCCAACGTCCTGACTTTC.

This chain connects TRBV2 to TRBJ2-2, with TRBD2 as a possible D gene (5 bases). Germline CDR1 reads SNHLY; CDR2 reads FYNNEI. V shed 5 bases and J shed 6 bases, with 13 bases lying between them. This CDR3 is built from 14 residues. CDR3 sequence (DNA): TGTGCCAGCAGTTACGGGGTCAAGCCCGGGGAGCTGTTTTTT. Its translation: CASSYGVKPGELFF. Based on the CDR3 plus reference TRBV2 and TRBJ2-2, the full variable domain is EPEVTQTPSHQVTQMGQEVILRCVPISNHLYFYWYRQILGQKVEFLVSFYNNEISEKSEIFDDQFSVERPDGSNFTLKIRSTKLEDSAMYFCASSYGVKPGELFFGEGSRLTVL.

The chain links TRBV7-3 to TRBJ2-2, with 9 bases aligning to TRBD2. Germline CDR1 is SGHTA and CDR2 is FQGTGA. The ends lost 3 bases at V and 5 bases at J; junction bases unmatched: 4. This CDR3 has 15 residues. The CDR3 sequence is CASSLTSGGTGELFF. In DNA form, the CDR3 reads TGTGCCAGCAGCTTGACTAGCGGAGGTACCGGGGAGCTGTTTTTT.

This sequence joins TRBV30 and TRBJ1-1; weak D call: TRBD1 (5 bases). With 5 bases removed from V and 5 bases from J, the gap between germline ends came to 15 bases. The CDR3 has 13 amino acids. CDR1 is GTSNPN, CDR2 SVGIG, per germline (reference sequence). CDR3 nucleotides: TGTGCCTGGGGGGCAGGGCTAAGAACTGAAGCTTTCTTT. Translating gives CAWGAGLRTEAFF.

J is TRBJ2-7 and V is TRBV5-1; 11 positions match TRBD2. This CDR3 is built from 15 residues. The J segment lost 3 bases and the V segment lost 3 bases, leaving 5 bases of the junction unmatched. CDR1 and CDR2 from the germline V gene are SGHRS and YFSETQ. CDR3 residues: CASSSGTSGHYEQYF. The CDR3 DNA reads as TGCGCCAGCAGCTCAGGGACTAGCGGACACTACGAGCAGTACTTC.

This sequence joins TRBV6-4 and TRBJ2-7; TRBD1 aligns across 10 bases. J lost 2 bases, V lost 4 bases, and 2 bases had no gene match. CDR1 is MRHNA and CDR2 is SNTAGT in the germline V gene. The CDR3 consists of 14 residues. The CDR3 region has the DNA TGTGCCAGCAGTGGGGACAGGGGCACCTACGAGCAGTACTTC. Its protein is CASSGDRGTYEQYF.

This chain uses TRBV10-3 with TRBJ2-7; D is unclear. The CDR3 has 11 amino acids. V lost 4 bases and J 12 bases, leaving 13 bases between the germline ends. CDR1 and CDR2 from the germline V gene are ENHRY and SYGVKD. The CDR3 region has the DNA TGTGCCATCAGTGTGGGTGCGGATTCGTACTTC. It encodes CAISVGADSYF.

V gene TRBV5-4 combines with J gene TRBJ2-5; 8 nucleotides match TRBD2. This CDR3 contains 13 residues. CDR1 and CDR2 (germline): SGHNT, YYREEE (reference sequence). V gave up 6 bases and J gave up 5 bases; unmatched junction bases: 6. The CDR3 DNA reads TGTGCCAGCACCCTACTAGCGGAGGAGACCCAGTACTTC. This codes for CASTLLAEETQYF.

The CDR3 loop reads CASSQFTDQPQHF. DNA for the CDR3: TGTGCCAGCAGCCAATTCACAGATCAGCCCCAGCATTTT. The rearrangement links TRBV4-2 to TRBJ1-5; the D is unclear. Germline V gene sequence: CDR1 LGHNA, CDR2 YNFKEQ. V was pared by 2 bases and J by 5 bases, with 7 bases between. The CDR3 is 13 residues long.

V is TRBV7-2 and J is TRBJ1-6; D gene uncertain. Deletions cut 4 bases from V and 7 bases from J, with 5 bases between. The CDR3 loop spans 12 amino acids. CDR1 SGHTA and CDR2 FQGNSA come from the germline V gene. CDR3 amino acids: CASSYLNSPLHF. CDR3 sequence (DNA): TGTGCCAGCAGCTACTTAAATTCACCCCTCCACTTT.

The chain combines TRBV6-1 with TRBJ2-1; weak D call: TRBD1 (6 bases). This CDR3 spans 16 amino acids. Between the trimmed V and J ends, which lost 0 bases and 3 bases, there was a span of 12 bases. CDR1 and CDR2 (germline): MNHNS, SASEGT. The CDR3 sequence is CASSEAGTNYYNEQFF. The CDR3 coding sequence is TGTGCCAGCAGTGAAGCAGGGACAAATTACTACAATGAGCAGTTCTTC.

The CDR3 loop reads CAATYRAAFNYGYTF. Here the CDR3 DNA reads TGTGCCGCCACATACAGGGCCGCATTTAACTATGGCTACACCTTC. J is TRBJ1-2 and V is TRBV10-3; D might be TRBD1 (6 bases). V lost 11 bases to trimming and J lost 1 base, with 20 bases between them. CDR3 length equals 15 residues. In germline, CDR1 is ENHRY, CDR2 SYGVKD.